Sequencing of this TCR beta chain was carried out in a study of blood T cells in healthy people across ages. Study-level results: Shifts in expanded clonotypes may have been confounded by donor CMV status, which was unknown.

This CDR3 contains 17 residues. Sample-barcoded 5' priming and a J-beta primer mix drove a second PCR of roughly 7 to 11 cycles. From the 5' RACE reads, TCRdb called clonotypes with MiXCR, one entry per CDR3 protein. The table shows 550,000 to 700,000 distinct CDR3 sequences, with about 25% occurring only once. About this clonotype: Its antigen remains unknown.

Researchers collected approximately 9.5 milliliters of peripheral blood from every single donor. The V call is TRBV21-1, the J call TRBJ2-2; the table names TRBD1, a call not compared with the DNA. TRBV21-1 corresponds to a pseudogene. The specimen sequenced was blood. The receptor was isolated from a woman between 70 and 85 years old in good health. CDR3: CASSKAQRQGDTGELFF. In DNA, the CDR3 is TGTGCCAGCAGCAAAGCACAGAGGCAGGGAGACACCGGGGAGCTGTTTTTT.